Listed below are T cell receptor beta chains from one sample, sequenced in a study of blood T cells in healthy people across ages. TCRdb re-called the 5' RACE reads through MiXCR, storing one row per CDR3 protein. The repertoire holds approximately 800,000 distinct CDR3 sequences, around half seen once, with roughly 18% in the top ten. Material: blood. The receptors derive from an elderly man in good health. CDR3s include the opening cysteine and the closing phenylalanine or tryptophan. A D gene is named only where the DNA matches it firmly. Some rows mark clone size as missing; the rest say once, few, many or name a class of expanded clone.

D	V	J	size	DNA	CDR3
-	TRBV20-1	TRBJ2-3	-	TGCAGTGCTGGGGGTAGGGCAGATACGCAGTATTTT	CSAGGRADTQYF
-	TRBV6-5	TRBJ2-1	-	TGTGCCAGCAGTTCCCTGCGCCGCGAGCAGTTCTTC	CASSSLRREQFF
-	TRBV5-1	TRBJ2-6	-	TGCGCCAGCAGCTTGCAGATTTCTGGGGCCAACGTCCTGACTTTC	CASSLQISGANVLTF
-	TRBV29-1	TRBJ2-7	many	TGCAGCGCTGGAGGAGAAGCCTACAATGAGCAGTACTTC	CSAGGEAYNEQYF
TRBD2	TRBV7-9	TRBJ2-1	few	TGTGCCAGCAGCTTCGAACTAGCGGGAGAGAACTACAATGAGCAGTTCTTC	CASSFELAGENYNEQFF
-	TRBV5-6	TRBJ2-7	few	TGTGCCAGCAGCTGGGACGTGGAGGGAGAGAACGAGCAGTACTTC	CASSWDVEGENEQYF
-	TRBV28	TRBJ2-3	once	TGTGCCAGCAGTTTATTAAGGGGACGGGGCACAGATACGCAGTATTTT	CASSLLRGRGTDTQYF
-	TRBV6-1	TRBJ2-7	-	TGTGCCAGCAGTGAAGCGCACGGGGCCTCCACCTACGAGCAGTACTTC	CASSEAHGASTYEQYF
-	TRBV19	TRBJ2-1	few	TGTGCCAGTAGTATGATCGCGGCCTACAATGAGCAGTTCTTC	CASSMIAAYNEQFF
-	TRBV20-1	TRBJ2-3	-	TGCAGTGCTAGAGATGGGAAGGAGTCACAGGGAGAAGGGCAGTATTTT	CSARDGKESQGEGQYF
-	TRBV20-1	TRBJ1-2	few	TGCAGTGCTACCAGAATCAGGGTTAACTATGGCTACACCTTC	CSATRIRVNYGYTF
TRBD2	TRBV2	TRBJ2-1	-	TGTGCCAGCAGTGGGTCGACTAGCGGGAGGTCCGACCCTTACAATGAGCAGTTCTTC	CASSGSTSGRSDPYNEQFF
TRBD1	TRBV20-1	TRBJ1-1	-	TGCAGTGCTGATGGATTGGGACAGGGGGTTCGATATGTCACTGAAGCTTTCTTT	CSADGLGQGVRYVTEAFF
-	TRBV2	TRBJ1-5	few	TGTGCCAGCAGTGAAGACCAGATTAGCAATCAGCCCCAGCATTTT	CASSEDQISNQPQHF
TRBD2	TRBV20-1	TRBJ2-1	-	TGCAGTGCTAGGACGGGACTAGCGGAGCCTTTCTCCTACAATGAGCAGTTCTTC	CSARTGLAEPFSYNEQFF
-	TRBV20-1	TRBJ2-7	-	TGCAGTGCTAGAGTCCAGGGCGACCTTCCCAAGCAGTACTTC	CSARVQGDLPKQYF
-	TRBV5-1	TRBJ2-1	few	TGCGCCAGCAGCTTGGCCGTCGTTAGGGATGGGTCTTACAATGAGCAGTTCTTC	CASSLAVVRDGSYNEQFF
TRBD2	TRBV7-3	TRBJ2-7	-	TGTGCCAGCAGCTTAAGCGGTAGCGGGAGGGGGCAGTACTTC	CASSLSGSGRGQYF
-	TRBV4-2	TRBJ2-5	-	TGTGCCAGCAGCCAAGACAACCAAGAGACCCAGTACTTC	CASSQDNQETQYF
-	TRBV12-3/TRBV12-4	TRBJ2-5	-	TGTGCCAGCAGTTTAGCCCCCTCGCAGACCCAGTACTTC	CASSLAPSQTQYF
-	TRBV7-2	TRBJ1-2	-	TGTGCCAGCAGCCCCGGGGCTTTCGGCTACACCTTC	CASSPGAFGYTF
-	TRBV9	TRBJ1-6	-	TGTGCCAGCAGCGTTACAGGAGACACAAATAATTCACCCCTCCACTTT	CASSVTGDTNNSPLHF
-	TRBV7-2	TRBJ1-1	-	TGTGCCAGCACCCCTATAACTGAAGCTTTCTTT	CASTPITEAFF
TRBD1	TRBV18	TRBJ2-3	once	TGTGCCAGCTGCCTGTCAGGGGGCCTGGATACGCAGTATTTT	CASCLSGGLDTQYF
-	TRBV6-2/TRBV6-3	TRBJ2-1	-	TGTGCCAGCTCCCTAGTTCGGACTGAGCAGTTCTTC	CASSLVRTEQFF
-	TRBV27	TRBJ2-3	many	TGTGCCAGCACCTCTTCGCTAAGGGGAGTCACAGATACGCAGTATTTT	CASTSSLRGVTDTQYF
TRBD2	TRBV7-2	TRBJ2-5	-	TGTGCCAGCATTTGGACTAGCGGGAGAGAGGAGGAGACCCAGTACTTC	CASIWTSGREEETQYF
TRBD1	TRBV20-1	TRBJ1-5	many	TGCAGTGCTAGTCAGGGGGGCCTTCAGCCCCAGCATTTT	CSASQGGLQPQHF
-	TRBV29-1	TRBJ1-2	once	TGCAGCGCCTACAGGGACTATGGCTACACCTTC	CSAYRDYGYTF
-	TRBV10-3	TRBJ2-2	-	TGTGCCATCAGTGAGTCGAAAGGGAGTAACACCGGGGAGCTGTTTTTT	CAISESKGSNTGELFF
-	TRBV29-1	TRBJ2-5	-	TGCAGCGTCCGAGGGCCAGTGAACCAAGAGACCCAGTACTTC	CSVRGPVNQETQYF
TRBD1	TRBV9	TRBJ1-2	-	TGTGCCAGCAGCCCGGATGGGACAGTCGACTACTATGGCTACACCTTC	CASSPDGTVDYYGYTF
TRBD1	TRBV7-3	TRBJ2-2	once	TGTGCCAGCAGCTTAAACGGACAGGGCGCTGGGGGGGAGCTGTTTTTT	CASSLNGQGAGGELFF
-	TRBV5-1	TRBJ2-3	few	TGCGCCAGCAGCGTTCGACATGTCACAGATACGCAGTATTTT	CASSVRHVTDTQYF
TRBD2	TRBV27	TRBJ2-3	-	TGTGCCAGCAGTTTAGTAGCGGGCCATCTTGATACGCAGTATTTT	CASSLVAGHLDTQYF
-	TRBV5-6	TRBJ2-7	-	TGTGCCAGCAGCGCCGCCTTAGATGGACTTTCCTACGAGCAGAACTTC	CASSAALDGLSYEQNF
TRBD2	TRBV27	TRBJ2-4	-	TGTGCCAGCAGTCCCCGGGGGGTAGGGAACGAAAACATTCAGTACTTC	CASSPRGVGNENIQYF
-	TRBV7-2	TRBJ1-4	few	TGTGCCAGCAGCTCGCATCCCTTGGGACCGGGTAATGAAAAACTGTTTTTT	CASSSHPLGPGNEKLFF
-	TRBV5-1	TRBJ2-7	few	TGCGCCAGCAGCTCACTACTAGCCGCGGGGGCATACGAGCAGTACTTC	CASSSLLAAGAYEQYF
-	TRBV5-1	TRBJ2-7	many	TGCGCCAGCAGCCGGGACACCCAGTACGAGCAGTACTTC	CASSRDTQYEQYF